These T cell receptor beta chains were read from a single sample in a study of cytomegalovirus exposure and HLA in healthy donors. Sequencing was performed with immunoSEQ multiplex PCR; in TCRdb, only in-frame clones are kept and a portion is missing. The data hold about 150,000 clones, with just under 75% observed a single time. The sample was PBMCs. The source is a woman aged 18-35 years in good health and CMV-seronegative. CDR3s include the opening cysteine and the closing phenylalanine or tryptophan. D genes are given only for firm matches. Not every row has a clone size; where given, it reads once, few, many or a size class.

V gene	J gene	clone size	D gene	CDR3 DNA	CDR3 protein
TRBV4-3	TRBJ2-1	-	TRBD2	TGCGCCAGCAGCCAAGATTTGGGAGCGGGGGGTTACAATGAGCAGTTCTTC	CASSQDLGAGGYNEQFF
TRBV18	TRBJ1-2	-	TRBD1	TGTGCCAGCTCACGGCAGGGGGACTATGGCTACACCTTC	CASSRQGDYGYTF
TRBV27	TRBJ2-2	-	TRBD1	TGTGCCAGCAGTTTTTCTAACTGGCAGGGGGCGGCCAACACCGGGGAGCTGTTTTTT	CASSFSNWQGAANTGELFF
TRBV15	TRBJ2-2	-	TRBD1	TGTGCCACCAGCGGGGGATTCGGACAGGGGGACACCGGGGAGCTGTTTTTT	CATSGGFGQGDTGELFF
TRBV5-8	TRBJ2-6	-	-	TGTGCCAGCAGCTATCAGGTCTCTGGGGCCAACGTCCTGACTTTC	CASSYQVSGANVLTF
TRBV7-3	TRBJ1-2	-	TRBD1	TGTGCCAGCAGCTTAGACAGGACAGGGCAATATGGCTACACCTTC	CASSLDRTGQYGYTF
TRBV7-2	TRBJ1-2	-	TRBD1	TGTGCCAGCAGCTTCAGGGGGCGAGGGGGCTACACCTTC	CASSFRGRGGYTF
TRBV28	TRBJ2-6	-	-	TGTGCCAGCACCCCCGACTTCTCTGGGGCCAACGTCCTGACTTTC	CASTPDFSGANVLTF
TRBV5-1	TRBJ1-2	once	TRBD1	TGCGCCAGCAGCCTTGGTACAGGGGTTGGCTACACCTTC	CASSLGTGVGYTF
TRBV28	TRBJ1-6	once	TRBD1	TGTGCCAGCAGTCTACCGAGGGGCACAGGGGGGAACTCCTATAATTCACCCCTCCACTTT	CASSLPRGTGGNSYNSPLHF
TRBV15	TRBJ1-5	-	-	TGTGCCACCAGCAGAGAGGGCAGGGGTGGCAATCAGCCCCAGCATTTT	CATSREGRGGNQPQHF
TRBV10-3	TRBJ2-1	-	-	TGTGCCATCAGTGAACCAGGAGGAAGGGTCAATGAGCAGTTCTTC	CAISEPGGRVNEQFF
TRBV21-1	TRBJ2-7	-	-	TGTGCCAGCAGCAAAGAGAAGTTTCCCTACCGAACTGATGGCTACGAGCAGTACTTC	CASSKEKFPYRTDGYEQYF
TRBV9	TRBJ2-3	-	-	TGTGCCAGCAGCGTATCCGGGACATCCACAGATACGCAGTATTTT	CASSVSGTSTDTQYF